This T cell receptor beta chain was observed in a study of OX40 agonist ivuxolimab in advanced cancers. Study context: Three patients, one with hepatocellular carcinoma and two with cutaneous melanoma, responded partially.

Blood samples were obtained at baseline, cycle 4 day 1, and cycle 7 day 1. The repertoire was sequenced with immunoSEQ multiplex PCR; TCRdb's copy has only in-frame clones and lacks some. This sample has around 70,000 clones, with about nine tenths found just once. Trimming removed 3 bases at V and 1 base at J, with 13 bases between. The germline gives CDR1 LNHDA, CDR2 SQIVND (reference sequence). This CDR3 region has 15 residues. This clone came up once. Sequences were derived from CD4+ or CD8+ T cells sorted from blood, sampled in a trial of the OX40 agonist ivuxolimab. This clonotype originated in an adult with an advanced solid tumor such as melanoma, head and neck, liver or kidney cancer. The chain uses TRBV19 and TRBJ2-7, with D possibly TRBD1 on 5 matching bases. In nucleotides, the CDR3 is TGTGCCAGTAGTATCCAGGCAGGGAAATCCTACGAGCAGTACTTC. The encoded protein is CASSIQAGKSYEQYF.